This T cell receptor beta chain appears in the sequencing data of a study of molecular identifiers for immune sequencing clone quantification. Each CDR3 protein gets one entry after TCRdb re-called the PCR reads with MiXCR. There are hundreds of thousands of distinct CDR3 sequences in the sample; about 25% occur only once, and 0.7% to 0.95% lies in the top ten. The TCR originated in a human donor in good health. Some libraries in this study had Jurkat cell RNA spiked in. What was sequenced was naive CD8+ T cells from blood, with Jurkat cell RNA spiked in. Subset indicated: FACS-sorted CD8+CD4-CCR7+CD45RA+ naive T cells.

CDR3 in amino acids: CAWSESGALSYEQYF. CDR3 nucleotides: TGTGCCTGGAGTGAGTCGGGGGCCCTCTCCTACGAGCAGTACTTC. V is TRBV30 and J is TRBJ2-7, with D tentatively TRBD1 or TRBD2 (6 bases each). The CDR3 contains 15 residues. With 1 base removed from V and 0 bases from J, the gap between germline ends came to 13 bases. Looked up from germline, CDR1 is GTSNPN and CDR2 is SVGIG (reference sequence).